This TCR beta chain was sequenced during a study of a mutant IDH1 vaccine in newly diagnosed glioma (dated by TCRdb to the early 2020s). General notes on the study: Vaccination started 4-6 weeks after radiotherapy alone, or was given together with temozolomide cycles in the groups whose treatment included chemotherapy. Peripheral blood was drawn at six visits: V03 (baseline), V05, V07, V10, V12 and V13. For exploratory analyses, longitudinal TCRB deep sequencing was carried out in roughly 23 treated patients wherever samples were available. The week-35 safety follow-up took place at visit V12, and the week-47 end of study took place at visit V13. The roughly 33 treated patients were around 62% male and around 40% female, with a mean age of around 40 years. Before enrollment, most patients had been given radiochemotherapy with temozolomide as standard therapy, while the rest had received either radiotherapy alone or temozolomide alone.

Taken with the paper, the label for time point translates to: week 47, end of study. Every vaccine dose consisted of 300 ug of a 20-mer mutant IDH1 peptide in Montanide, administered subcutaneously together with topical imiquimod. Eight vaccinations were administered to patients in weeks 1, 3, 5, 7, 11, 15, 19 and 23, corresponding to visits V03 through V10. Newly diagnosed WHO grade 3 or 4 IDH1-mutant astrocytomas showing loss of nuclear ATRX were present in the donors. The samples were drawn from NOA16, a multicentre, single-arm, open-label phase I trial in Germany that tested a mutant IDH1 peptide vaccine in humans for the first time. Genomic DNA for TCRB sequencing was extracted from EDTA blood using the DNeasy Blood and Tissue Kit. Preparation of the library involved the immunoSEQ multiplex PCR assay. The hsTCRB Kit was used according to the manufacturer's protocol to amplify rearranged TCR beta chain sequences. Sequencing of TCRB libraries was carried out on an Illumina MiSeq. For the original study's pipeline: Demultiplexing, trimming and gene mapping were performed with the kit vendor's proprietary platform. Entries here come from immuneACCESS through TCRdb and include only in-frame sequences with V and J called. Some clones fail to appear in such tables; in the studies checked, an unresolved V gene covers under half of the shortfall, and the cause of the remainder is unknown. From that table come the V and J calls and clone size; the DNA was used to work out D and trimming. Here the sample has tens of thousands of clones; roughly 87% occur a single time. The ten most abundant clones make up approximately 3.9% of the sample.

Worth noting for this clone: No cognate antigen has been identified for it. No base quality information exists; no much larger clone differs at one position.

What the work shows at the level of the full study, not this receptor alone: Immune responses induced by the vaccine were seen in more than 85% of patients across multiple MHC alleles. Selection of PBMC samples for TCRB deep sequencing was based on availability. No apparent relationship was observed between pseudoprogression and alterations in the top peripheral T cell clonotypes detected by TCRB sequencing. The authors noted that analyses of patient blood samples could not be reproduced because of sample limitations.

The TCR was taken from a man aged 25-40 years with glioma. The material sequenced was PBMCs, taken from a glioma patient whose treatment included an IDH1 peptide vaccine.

CDR3 sequence: CASSEARAGFTGELFF. The DNA sequence is as follows: TGTGCCAGCAGTGAAGCGAGGGCAGGTTTCACCGGGGAGCTGTTTTTT. The chain uses TRBV2 and TRBJ2-2; the D gene is possibly TRBD2, with 5 bases matching. From the germline V gene, CDR1 is SNHLY and CDR2 is FYNNEI. Counted from cysteine to phenylalanine, this CDR3 has 16 amino acids. The DNA shown is the 48-base CDR3, in frame from base 1. The junction carries 12 bases between V and J, which are trimmed by 0 bases and 4 bases respectively.